These 5 T cell receptor beta chains originate from one sample sequenced in a study of blood T cell repertoires in COVID-19. Profiling relied on immunoSEQ multiplex PCR, and the TCRdb table lists in-frame clones only, not all of them. The sample yields around 200,000 clones, around 86% seen once. The sample consisted of peripheral blood. The receptors derive from a man aged 40-50 years with acute or convalescent COVID-19.

The V call is TRBV5-1, the J call TRBJ1-6, with D perhaps TRBD1 (6 bases). V dropped 1 base and J dropped 9 bases, with 11 bases sitting between them. This CDR3 has 14 amino acids. Germline V gene data show CDR1 as SGHRS and CDR2 as YFSETQ. The CDR3 DNA follows: TGCGCCAGCAGCTTGTATCAGGGGATTTCACCCCTCCACTTT. Translating gives CASSLYQGISPLHF.

The CDR3, as DNA: TGTGCCTGGAGTAATCCGAGGGGGTCGCACAATTCACCCCTCCACTTT. Translating it yields CAWSNPRGSHNSPLHF. V is TRBV30 and J is TRBJ1-6; D possibly corresponds to TRBD1 (6 bases). The CDR3 consists of 16 residues. The ends were cut back, 2 bases at V and 7 bases at J, with 18 bases in the middle. CDR1 and CDR2 (germline): GTSNPN, SVGIG (reference sequence).

The chain couples TRBV30 to TRBJ1-4; D is ambiguous. V was trimmed by 1 base and J by 10 bases, leaving 16 bases between them. The CDR3 is 14 residues long. The germline gives CDR1 GTSNPN, CDR2 SVGIG (reference sequence). This chain's CDR3 is CAWSGLYLGGKLFF. Written as DNA, the CDR3 is TGTGCCTGGAGTGGACTATACCTAGGTGGAAAACTGTTTTTT.

This clone has just a few counts. The chain uses TRBV2 and TRBJ2-2; D possibly corresponds to TRBD2 (5 bases). V was trimmed by 3 bases and J by 4 bases, leaving 12 bases between them. Per the germline V gene, CDR1 is SNHLY and CDR2 is FYNNEI. The CDR3 is 15 residues long. The CDR3 sequence is CASSEVQAGTGELFF. CDR3 bases: TGTGCCAGCAGTGAGGTGCAGGCGGGCACCGGGGAGCTGTTTTTT.

V and J are TRBV4-1 and TRBJ2-5, with no clear D. Germline lookup yields CDR1 MGHRA and CDR2 YSYEKL. The CDR3 contains 16 residues. V lost 0 bases to trimming and J lost 1 base, with 12 bases between them. As DNA, the CDR3 is TGCGCCAGCAGCCAAGAGGGCCGCGACCTCCAAGAGACCCAGTACTTC. Translation gives CASSQEGRDLQETQYF.